The subject of this entry is one T cell receptor (beta chain). This clonotype has at least ten counts. What this receptor recognizes is not known. The sample holds no much larger clone one base away, and base qualities are not on file. Including cysteine and phenylalanine, the CDR3 has 12 amino acids. The CDR3 DNA has 36 bases and is translated from base 1. As encoded in the germline V gene, CDR1 is MGHRA while CDR2 is YSYEKL. V is cut by 3 bases and J by 6 bases, and the space between the germline ends is 6 bases. This entry is derived from a study of post-analysis software for immune sequencing data (dated by TCRdb to the mid-2010s). Regarding the study in general: Relapsing-remitting, secondary progressive and progressive-relapsing multiple sclerosis were recorded as disease courses, and subtype annotation was lacking for some patients. Patient repertoires were compared against some twelve previously published healthy control repertoires from donors aged about 6 to 26 years. A subset of samples was prepared in parallel using single-end sample barcoding, then pooled and co-amplified after Illumina adapter ligation.

The library came from PCR. Sequencing took place on an Illumina HiSeq 2500. To reduce PCR and sequencing biases, unique molecular identifiers were incorporated into the TCR beta cDNA libraries. Per 1 to 10 million input T cells, approximately 500,000 cDNA molecules were obtained, such that each molecule approximated one T cell. Patient libraries were prepared and sequenced with the same protocol used for the earlier healthy control dataset. Within a given batch, samples were prepared together, multiplexed and sequenced on the same HiSeq lane. In the paper's pipeline: Raw barcoded reads were processed with MIGEC, discarding single-read molecular identifier groups before consensus assembly and CDR3 extraction. Clonotype tables were post-analysed with VDJtools, and diversity was normalized by down-sampling all datasets to the smallest sample size. To correct batch-related cross-sample contamination, repertoire overlap clustering matched CDR3 amino acid sequences but not nucleotide sequences. TCRdb reprocessed the public reads (quality trimming at Q25 with fastp, clone calling with MiXCR) and kept in-frame beta chains. Rows are combined by CDR3 protein, so each entry shows the most common genes and DNA. The V and J calls, along with clone size, are taken from TCRdb and not from the paper's own processing. The sample table records 170,000 or so distinct CDR3 sequences; approximately 31% of these occur just once. 1.5% of the sample lies in the top ten.

What the study reported, not specific to this receptor: Significantly lower normalized Chao1 diversity was found in multiple sclerosis patients than in controls, suggesting substantial peripheral T-cell clonal expansion. The multiple sclerosis patient group was slightly younger than the control group. Significantly higher frequencies in patients than in controls were found for roughly 5 TRBV segments, including TRBV5-6, TRBV5-1 and TRBV20-1. Direct clustering with F measure showed strong co-clustering of samples prepared in the same batch, prompting a batch-effect correction.

TCR beta repertoires were profiled from peripheral blood of some 13 young patients with multiple sclerosis to demonstrate the VDJtools post-analysis software. The multiple sclerosis patients were children and adolescents between about 6 and 16 years of age. The specimen was blood. The chain is made from TRBV4-1 and TRBJ2-1; the D region possibly corresponds to TRBD1 (5 bases align). The TCR sequence derives from a girl aged 5-17 years with multiple sclerosis. Here is the DNA: TGCGCCAGCAGCCAGCAGGGCAATGAGCAGTTCTTC. Its translation is CASSQQGNEQFF.